This T cell receptor (beta chain) was sequenced in a study of cytomegalovirus exposure and HLA in healthy donors. Study-level findings and limits: In a later analysis, at a false discovery rate of 0.05, under 20,000 TCR beta sequences matched HLA alleles. As a later analysis showed, a missense DCLRE1C variant was linked to trimming of TCR beta V- and J-genes. Most TCR sequences were uncommon, yet certain public TCRs appeared in many donors. Reports described diagnosis of cytomegalovirus status by the classifier as highly specific and sensitive.

In regard to this clone: The antigen remains undetermined.

A multiplex PCR was run with 60 Vbeta primers and 13 Jbeta primers. TCRdb's copy holds only in-frame clones and misses some; the assay was immunoSEQ multiplex PCR. The sample shows around 150,000 clones, roughly 77% of them seen only once. CDR1 LGHNA and CDR2 YNFKEQ come from the germline V gene. Trimming stripped 4 bases from V and 1 base from J, with 10 bases between. The CDR3 covers 15 residues. The chain is built from TRBV4-2 and TRBJ1-4; tentatively, D is TRBD1 (6 bases). This clonotype was sampled from a young woman in good health and CMV-seronegative. Sequenced sample: PBMCs. CDR3 region: CASSPGQRTNEKLFF. The CDR3 nucleotides read TGTGCCAGCAGCCCCGGACAGCGAACTAATGAAAAACTGTTTTTT.